This TCR beta chain was sequenced in a study of CXCR3-negative and CXCR3-positive naive CD8 T cells. This CDR3 region has 13 residues. Germline CDR1 reads SGHTA; CDR2 reads FQGNSA. Study-wide results and limits: Similar levels of surface CD5 were seen between naive subsets; TCR strength was inferred from TRB CDR3 properties.

UMI-labeled 5' RACE yielded the TRB cDNA libraries. TCRdb re-called the 5' RACE reads; one entry per CDR3 protein, DNA not given. Here the sample table reports 46,000 or so distinct CDR3 sequences. On this clonotype: Its antigen remains unknown.

The clonotype originates from a human donor in good health. Some clones in this sample may be carry-over from other donors' samples. This chain connects TRBV7-2 to TRBJ2-7. The source material was naive CXCR3- CD8+ T cells from blood. Subset described: CD45RO-CCR7+CD27+CD95- naive CD8+ T cells lacking CXCR3 (TNR3-). CDR3 residues: CASSLADQYEQYF.